Below, 9 T cell receptor beta chains from the same sample are listed, as sequenced in a study of T-cell reconstitution after alpha-beta-depleted transplantation in children. TCRbeta library construction was performed incorporating unique molecular identifiers. MiXCR, run by TCRdb on the PCR reads, gives a single entry per CDR3 protein. Of 500,000 to 600,000 distinct CDR3 sequences listed, about a quarter are singletons. This specimen was PBMCs, taken before TCRalphabeta/CD19-depleted stem cell transplant. The origin of the receptors is a boy under two years old with Wiskott-Aldrich syndrome, due to receive a stem cell transplant.

This clonotype was seen only a few times. The chain uses TRBV4-2 and TRBJ2-2; D possibly matches TRBD1 or TRBD2 (5 bases each). With 2 bases removed from V and 4 bases from J, the gap between germline ends came to 17 bases. The germline V gene encodes CDR1 LGHNA and CDR2 YNFKEQ. The CDR3 runs to 17 residues. In DNA, the CDR3 is TGTGCCAGCAGCCAAAGACGCCGGGGCTGGACCACCGGGGAGCTGTTTTTT. Translating gives CASSQRRRGWTTGELFF.

This clonotype was seen only a few times. At one boundary the junction diverges from the germline segment, which might be a read error. V usage is TRBV20-1 and J usage is TRBJ2-4; 8 nucleotides align to TRBD2. Germline assignment: CDR1 DFQATT and CDR2 SNEGSKA (reference sequence). The CDR3 is made up of 14 amino acids. The CDR3 loop reads CSARAGVPKNIQYF. The CDR3 nucleotides are TGCAGTGCAAGAGCGGGAGTCCCCAAAAACATTCAGTACTTC.

The chain couples TRBV5-5 to TRBJ2-7; possible D gene TRBD2, 6 bases. Looked up from germline, CDR1 is SGHKS and CDR2 is YYEKEE (reference sequence). The V gene lost 2 bases and the J gene lost 2 bases, with 11 bases spanning the gap. This CDR3 is built from 14 residues. The CDR3 coding sequence is TGTGCCAGCAGCTTTCCGGGAGCGCCCTACGAGCAGTACTTC. Translating it yields CASSFPGAPYEQYF.

The V call is TRBV12-3 or TRBV12-4, the J call TRBJ2-1; D remains unclear. Trimming removed 6 bases at V and 6 bases at J, with 6 bases between. This CDR3 has 11 residues. CDR3 DNA sequence: TGTGCCAGCAGAGGGTTCAATGAGCAGTTCTTC. Its translation is CASRGFNEQFF.

This chain joins TRBV5-1 and TRBJ2-5; 7 nucleotides line up with TRBD2. Germline V gene lookup returns CDR1 SGHRS and CDR2 YFSETQ. This CDR3 region has 16 residues. Germline trimming cut 2 bases from V and 1 base from J; bases unmatched to any gene: 8. In DNA, the CDR3 is TGCGCCAGCAGCTTTGGGCTAGCGGAACCCCAAGAGACCCAGTACTTC. Translated: CASSFGLAEPQETQYF.

This clonotype appeared a few times. The chain uses TRBV9 and TRBJ2-7; 7 bases map to TRBD2. Germline-derived CDR1 and CDR2 are SGDLS and YYNGEE. The V segment lost 0 bases and the J segment 3 bases; nucleotides outside the gene matches: 6. The CDR3 loop spans 15 amino acids. The CDR3 loop reads CASSVAAGVFYEQYF. CDR3 nucleotides: TGTGCCAGCAGCGTAGCCGCGGGAGTATTCTACGAGCAGTACTTC.

This clonotype was detected a few times. This chain uses TRBV18 with TRBJ1-4; D is perhaps TRBD1 (5 bases). The CDR3 is 13 residues long. Per the germline V gene, CDR1 is KGHSH and CDR2 is LQKENI. Deletions cut 4 bases from V and 7 bases from J, with 10 bases between. In DNA, the CDR3 is TGTGCCAGCTCACTCGGGACGAGTGAAAAACTGTTTTTT. This gives the protein CASSLGTSEKLFF.

This chain's CDR3 is CASCSGQGAVYSNQPQHF. CDR3 nucleotides: TGTGCCAGCTGTTCGGGACAGGGGGCAGTCTATAGCAATCAGCCCCAGCATTTT. This chain connects TRBV2 to TRBJ1-5; TRBD1 matches 12 bases. CDR3 length: 18 residues. CDR1 is SNHLY and CDR2 is FYNNEI in the germline V gene. The trim removed 8 bases at V and 0 bases at J, leaving 11 bases unmatched. The full variable domain, rest sourced from reference TRBV2 and TRBJ1-5, is EPEVTQTPSHQVTQMGQEVILRCVPISNHLYFYWYRQILGQKVEFLVSFYNNEISEKSEIFDDQFSVERPDGSNFTLKIRSTKLEDSAMYFCASCSGQGAVYSNQPQHFGDGTRLSIL.

The CDR3 spells CASSSRTGGGGEAFF. CDR3 bases: TGTGCCAGCAGCTCGAGGACAGGGGGTGGGGGAGAAGCTTTCTTT. The chain combines TRBV7-2 with TRBJ1-1, with 10 bases that match TRBD1. J was trimmed by 8 bases and V by 4 bases; bases with no gene match: 10. The germline gives CDR1 SGHTA, CDR2 FQGNSA. The CDR3 is 15 residues long.